This T cell receptor beta chain derives from a study of T cells after yellow fever vaccination. The length of the CDR3 is 15 residues. Trimming removed 3 bases from V and 2 bases from J, with 11 bases in between. In this sample, this clonotype turned up a few times. Antigen specificity is unknown. TCRdb reprocessed the 5' RACE reads via MiXCR and lists one record per CDR3 protein. The data hold 610,000 or so distinct CDR3 sequences, with 9% to 15% observed a single time. Whole-study findings and limits: Secondary responses were weaker yet peaked faster, day 5 versus 15.

J is TRBJ2-1 and V is TRBV12-3 or TRBV12-4; TRBD2 might be the D (6 bases). The sample in question was PBMCs, obtained on the day of the yellow fever booster vaccination. This receptor was obtained from a man aged 30-40 years who received the YFV17D yellow fever vaccine. As DNA, the CDR3 is TGTGCCAGCAGTTTCGCGGGGTTAGCCTACAATGAGCAGTTCTTC. Translation: CASSFAGLAYNEQFF.